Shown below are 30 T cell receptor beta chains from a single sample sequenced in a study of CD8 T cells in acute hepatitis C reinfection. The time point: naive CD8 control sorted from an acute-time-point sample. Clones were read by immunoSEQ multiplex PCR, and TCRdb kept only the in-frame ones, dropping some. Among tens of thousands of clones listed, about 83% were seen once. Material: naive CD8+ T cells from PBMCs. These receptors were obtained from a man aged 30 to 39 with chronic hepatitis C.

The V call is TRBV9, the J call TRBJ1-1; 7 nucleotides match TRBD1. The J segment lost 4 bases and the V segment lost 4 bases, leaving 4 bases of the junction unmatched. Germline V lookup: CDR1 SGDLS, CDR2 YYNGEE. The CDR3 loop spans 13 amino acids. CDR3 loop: CASSPGQATEAFF. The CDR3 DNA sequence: TGTGCCAGCAGCCCCGGACAGGCCACTGAAGCTTTCTTT.

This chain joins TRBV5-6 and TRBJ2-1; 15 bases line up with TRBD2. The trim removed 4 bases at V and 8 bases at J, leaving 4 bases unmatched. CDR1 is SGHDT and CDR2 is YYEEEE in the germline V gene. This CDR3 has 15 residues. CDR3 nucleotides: TGTGCCAGCAGCCCCGGGACTAGCGGGAGGTATGAGCAGTTCTTC. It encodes CASSPGTSGRYEQFF. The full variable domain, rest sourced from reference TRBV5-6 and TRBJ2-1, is DAGVTQSPTHLIKTRGQQVTLRCSPKSGHDTVSWYQQALGQGPQFIFQYYEEEERQRGNFPDRFSGHQFPNYSSELNVNALLLGDSALYLCASSPGTSGRYEQFFGPGTRLTVL.

CDR3 nucleotide sequence: TGTGCCAGCAGCTTGGAGATGGGGATTGAGCAGTTCTTC. This gives the protein CASSLEMGIEQFF. This chain connects TRBV5-6 to TRBJ2-1; D gene uncertain. The CDR3 runs 13 residues. The V and J ends lost 0 bases and 9 bases respectively, with 10 bases between them. Germline CDR1 reads SGHDT; CDR2 reads YYEEEE. Supplemented by reference TRBV5-6 and TRBJ2-1, the full variable domain reads DAGVTQSPTHLIKTRGQQVTLRCSPKSGHDTVSWYQQALGQGPQFIFQYYEEEERQRGNFPDRFSGHQFPNYSSELNVNALLLGDSALYLCASSLEMGIEQFFGPGTRLTVL.

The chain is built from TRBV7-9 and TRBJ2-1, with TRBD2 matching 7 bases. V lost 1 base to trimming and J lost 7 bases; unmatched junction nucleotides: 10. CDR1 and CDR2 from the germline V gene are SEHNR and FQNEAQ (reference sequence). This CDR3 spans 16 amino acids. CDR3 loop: CASSLVSGRARNEQFF. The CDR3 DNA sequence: TGTGCCAGCAGCTTAGTTTCTGGGAGGGCTAGGAATGAGCAGTTCTTC.

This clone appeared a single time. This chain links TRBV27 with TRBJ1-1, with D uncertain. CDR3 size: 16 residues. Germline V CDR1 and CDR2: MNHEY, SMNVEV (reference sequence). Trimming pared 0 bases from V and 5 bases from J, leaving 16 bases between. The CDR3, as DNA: TGTGCCAGCAGTTTATCGTTCCGTCTGGCGTTGACTGAAGCTTTCTTT. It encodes CASSLSFRLALTEAFF.

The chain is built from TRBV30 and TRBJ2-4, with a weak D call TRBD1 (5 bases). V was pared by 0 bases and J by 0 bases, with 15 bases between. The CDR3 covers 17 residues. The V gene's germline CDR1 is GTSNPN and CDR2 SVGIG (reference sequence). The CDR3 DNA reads TGTGCCTGGAGTGTACAGGTGGACAAACTAGCCAAAAACATTCAGTACTTC. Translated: CAWSVQVDKLAKNIQYF.

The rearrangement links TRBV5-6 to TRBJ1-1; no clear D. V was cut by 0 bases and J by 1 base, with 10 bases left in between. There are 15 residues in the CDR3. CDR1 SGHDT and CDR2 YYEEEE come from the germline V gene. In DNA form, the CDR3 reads TGTGCCAGCAGCTTGGTGGGAGAAGGGAACACTGAAGCTTTCTTT. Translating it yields CASSLVGEGNTEAFF.

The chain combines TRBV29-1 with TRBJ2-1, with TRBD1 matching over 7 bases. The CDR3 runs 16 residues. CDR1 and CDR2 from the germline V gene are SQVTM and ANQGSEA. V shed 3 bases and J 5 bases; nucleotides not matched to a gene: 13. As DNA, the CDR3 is TGCAGCGTTGATACGACAGGGTGGGAGAGAGACAATGAGCAGTTCTTC. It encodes CSVDTTGWERDNEQFF.

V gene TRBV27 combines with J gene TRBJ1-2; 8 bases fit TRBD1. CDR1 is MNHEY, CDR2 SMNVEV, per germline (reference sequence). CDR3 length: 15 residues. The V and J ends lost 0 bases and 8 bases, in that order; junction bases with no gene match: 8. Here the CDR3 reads CASSLSAGTGWGYTF. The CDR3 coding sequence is TGTGCCAGCAGTTTATCGGCGGGGACAGGTTGGGGCTACACCTTC.

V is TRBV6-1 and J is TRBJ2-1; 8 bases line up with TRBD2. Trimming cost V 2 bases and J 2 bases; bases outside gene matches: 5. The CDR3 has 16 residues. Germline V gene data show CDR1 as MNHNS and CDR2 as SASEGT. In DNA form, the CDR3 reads TGTGCCAGCAGTGAACCTAGCGGGCCAACCTACAATGAGCAGTTCTTC. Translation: CASSEPSGPTYNEQFF.

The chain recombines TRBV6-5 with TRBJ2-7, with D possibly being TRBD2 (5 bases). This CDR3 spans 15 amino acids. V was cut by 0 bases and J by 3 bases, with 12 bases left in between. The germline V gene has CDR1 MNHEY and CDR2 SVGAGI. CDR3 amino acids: CASSYSAGYIYEQYF. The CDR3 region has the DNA TGTGCCAGCAGTTACTCCGCGGGTTATATCTACGAGCAGTACTTC.

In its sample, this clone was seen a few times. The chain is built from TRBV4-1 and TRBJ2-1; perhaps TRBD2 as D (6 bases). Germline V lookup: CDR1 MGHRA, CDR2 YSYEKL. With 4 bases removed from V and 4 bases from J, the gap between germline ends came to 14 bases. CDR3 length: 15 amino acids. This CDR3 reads CASSPDPGGYNEQFF. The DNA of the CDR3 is TGCGCCAGCAGCCCCGACCCCGGGGGTTACAATGAGCAGTTCTTC.

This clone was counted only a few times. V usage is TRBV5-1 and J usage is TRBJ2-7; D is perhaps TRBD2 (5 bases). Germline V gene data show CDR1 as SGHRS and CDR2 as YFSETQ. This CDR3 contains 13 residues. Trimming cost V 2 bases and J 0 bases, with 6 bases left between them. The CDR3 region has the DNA TGCGCCAGCAGCTTCGGGATCTCCTACGAGCAGTACTTC. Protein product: CASSFGISYEQYF.

The CDR3 region is CASSIAGGDTGELFF. The CDR3 DNA is TGTGCCAGTAGTATAGCGGGGGGCGACACCGGGGAGCTGTTTTTT. The chain couples TRBV19 to TRBJ2-2, with TRBD2 as a possible D gene (7 bases). Germline CDR1 and CDR2: LNHDA and SQIVND (reference sequence). The CDR3 has 15 residues. V lost 1 base, J lost 3 bases, and 9 bases lay in between.

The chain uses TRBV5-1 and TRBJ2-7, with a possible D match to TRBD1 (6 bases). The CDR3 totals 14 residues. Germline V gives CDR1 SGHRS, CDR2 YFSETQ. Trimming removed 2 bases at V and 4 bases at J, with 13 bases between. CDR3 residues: CASSFYSGDYEQYF. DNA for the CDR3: TGCGCCAGCAGCTTTTACTCAGGGGATTACGAGCAGTACTTC. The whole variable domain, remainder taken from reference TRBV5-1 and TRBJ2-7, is KAGVTQTPRYLIKTRGQQVTLSCSPISGHRSVSWYQQTPGQGLQFLFEYFSETQRNKGNFPGRFSGRQFSNSRSEMNVSTLELGDSALYLCASSFYSGDYEQYFGPGTRLTVT.

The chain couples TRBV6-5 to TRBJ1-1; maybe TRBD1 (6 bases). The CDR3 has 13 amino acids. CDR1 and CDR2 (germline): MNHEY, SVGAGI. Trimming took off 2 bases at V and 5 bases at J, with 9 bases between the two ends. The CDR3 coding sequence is TGTGCCAGCAGTTACGGGGGGCATACTGAAGCTTTCTTT. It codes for CASSYGGHTEAFF.

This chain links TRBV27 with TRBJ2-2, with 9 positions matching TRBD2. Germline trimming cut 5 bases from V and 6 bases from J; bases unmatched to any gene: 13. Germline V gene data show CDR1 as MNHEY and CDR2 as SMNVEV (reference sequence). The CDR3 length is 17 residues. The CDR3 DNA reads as TGTGCCAGCAGTCCCCTTGCGGGAGGGTTTACCGCCGGGGAGCTGTTTTTT. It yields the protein CASSPLAGGFTAGELFF.

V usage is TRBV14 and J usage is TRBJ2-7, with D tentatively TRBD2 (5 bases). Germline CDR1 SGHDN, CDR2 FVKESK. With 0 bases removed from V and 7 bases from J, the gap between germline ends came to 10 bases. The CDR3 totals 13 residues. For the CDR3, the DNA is TGTGCCAGCAGCCAAGATCTGTGGGAGGAGCAGTACTTC. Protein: CASSQDLWEEQYF.

The CDR3 DNA sequence: TGTGCCAGCTCCCCTCGTGGATTGATCTATGGCTACACCTTC. It translates to CASSPRGLIYGYTF. The V gene is TRBV18, the J gene TRBJ1-2; D unclear. The CDR3 spans 14 residues. Trimming took off 6 bases at V and 4 bases at J, with 15 bases between the two ends. Germline V gives CDR1 KGHSH, CDR2 LQKENI.

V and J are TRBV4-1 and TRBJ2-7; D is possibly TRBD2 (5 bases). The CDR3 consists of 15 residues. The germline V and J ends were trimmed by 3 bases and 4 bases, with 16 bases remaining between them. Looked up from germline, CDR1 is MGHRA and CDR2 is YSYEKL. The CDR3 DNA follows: TGCGCCAGCAGCCACCAACTAGACCCAACATACGAGCAGTACTTC. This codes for CASSHQLDPTYEQYF.

The CDR3 DNA is TGTGCCAGCAGCCTGGGGGGGATGCCTGAGCAGTTCTTC. This encodes CASSLGGMPEQFF. J is TRBJ2-1 and V is TRBV14, with TRBD2 matching 7 bases. Germline V gives CDR1 SGHDN, CDR2 FVKESK. Trimming cost V 4 bases and J 9 bases; bases outside gene matches: 6. The CDR3 has 13 amino acids.

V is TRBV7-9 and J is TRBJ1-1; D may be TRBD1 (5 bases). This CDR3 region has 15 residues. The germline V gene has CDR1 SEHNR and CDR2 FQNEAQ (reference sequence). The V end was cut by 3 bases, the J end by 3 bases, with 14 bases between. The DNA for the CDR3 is TGTGCCAGCAGCTTGCCCCAAACAGGTTACACTGAAGCTTTCTTT. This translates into CASSLPQTGYTEAFF.

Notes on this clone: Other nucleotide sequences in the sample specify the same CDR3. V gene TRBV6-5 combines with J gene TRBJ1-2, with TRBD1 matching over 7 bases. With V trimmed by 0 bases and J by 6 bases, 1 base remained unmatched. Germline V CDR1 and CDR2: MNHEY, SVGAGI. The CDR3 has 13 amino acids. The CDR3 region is CASSYSQGDGYTF. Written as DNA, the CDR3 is TGTGCCAGCAGTTACTCGCAGGGGGATGGCTACACCTTC.

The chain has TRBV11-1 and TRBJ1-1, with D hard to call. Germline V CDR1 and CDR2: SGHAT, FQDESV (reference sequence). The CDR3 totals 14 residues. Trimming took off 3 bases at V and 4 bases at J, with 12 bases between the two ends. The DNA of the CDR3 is TGTGCCAGCAGCTTGGGAGGCCGTACCACTGAAGCTTTCTTT. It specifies CASSLGGRTTEAFF.

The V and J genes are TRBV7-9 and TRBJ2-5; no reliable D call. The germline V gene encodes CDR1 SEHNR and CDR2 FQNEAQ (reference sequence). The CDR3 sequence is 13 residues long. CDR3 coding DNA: TGTGCTTCGGCGGATAGGATCCAAGAGACCCAGTACTTC. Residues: CASADRIQETQYF. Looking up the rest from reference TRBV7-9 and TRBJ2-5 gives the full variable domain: DTGVSQNPRHKITKRGQNVTFRCDPISEHNRLYWYRQTLGQGPEFLTYFQNEAQLEKSRLLSDRFSAERPKGSFSTLEIQRTEQGDSAMYLCASADRIQETQYFGPGTRLLVL.

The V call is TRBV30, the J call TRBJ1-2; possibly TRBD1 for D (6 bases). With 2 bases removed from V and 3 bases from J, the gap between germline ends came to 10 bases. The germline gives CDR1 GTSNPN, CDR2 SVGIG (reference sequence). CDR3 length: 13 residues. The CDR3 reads CAWSPTGDYGYTF. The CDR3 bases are TGTGCCTGGAGTCCGACAGGCGACTATGGCTACACCTTC.

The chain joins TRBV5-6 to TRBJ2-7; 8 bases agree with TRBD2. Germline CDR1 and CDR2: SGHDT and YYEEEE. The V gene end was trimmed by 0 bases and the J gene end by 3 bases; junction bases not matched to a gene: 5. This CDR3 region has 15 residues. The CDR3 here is CASSLVGGGRYEQYF. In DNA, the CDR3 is TGTGCCAGCAGCTTGGTGGGCGGGGGGCGCTACGAGCAGTACTTC. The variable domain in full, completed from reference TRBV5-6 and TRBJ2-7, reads DAGVTQSPTHLIKTRGQQVTLRCSPKSGHDTVSWYQQALGQGPQFIFQYYEEEERQRGNFPDRFSGHQFPNYSSELNVNALLLGDSALYLCASSLVGGGRYEQYFGPGTRLTVT.

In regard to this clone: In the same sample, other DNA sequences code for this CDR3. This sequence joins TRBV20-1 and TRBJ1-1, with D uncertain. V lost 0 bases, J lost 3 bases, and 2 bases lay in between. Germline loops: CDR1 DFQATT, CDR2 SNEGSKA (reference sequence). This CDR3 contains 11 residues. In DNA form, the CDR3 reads TGCAGTGCTAGAGATTACACTGAAGCTTTCTTT. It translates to CSARDYTEAFF.

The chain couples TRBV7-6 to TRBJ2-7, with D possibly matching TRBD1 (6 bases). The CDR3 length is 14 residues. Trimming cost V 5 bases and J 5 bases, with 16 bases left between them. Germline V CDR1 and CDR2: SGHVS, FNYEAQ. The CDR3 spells CASSPRAGANEQYF. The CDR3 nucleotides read TGTGCCAGCAGCCCCCGTGCAGGGGCCAACGAGCAGTACTTC.

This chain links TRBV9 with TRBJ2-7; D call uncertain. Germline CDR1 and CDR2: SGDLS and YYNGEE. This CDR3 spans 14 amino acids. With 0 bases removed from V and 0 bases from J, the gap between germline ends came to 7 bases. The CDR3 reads CASSVDVSSYEQYF. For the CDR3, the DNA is TGTGCCAGCAGCGTAGATGTCAGCTCCTACGAGCAGTACTTC.